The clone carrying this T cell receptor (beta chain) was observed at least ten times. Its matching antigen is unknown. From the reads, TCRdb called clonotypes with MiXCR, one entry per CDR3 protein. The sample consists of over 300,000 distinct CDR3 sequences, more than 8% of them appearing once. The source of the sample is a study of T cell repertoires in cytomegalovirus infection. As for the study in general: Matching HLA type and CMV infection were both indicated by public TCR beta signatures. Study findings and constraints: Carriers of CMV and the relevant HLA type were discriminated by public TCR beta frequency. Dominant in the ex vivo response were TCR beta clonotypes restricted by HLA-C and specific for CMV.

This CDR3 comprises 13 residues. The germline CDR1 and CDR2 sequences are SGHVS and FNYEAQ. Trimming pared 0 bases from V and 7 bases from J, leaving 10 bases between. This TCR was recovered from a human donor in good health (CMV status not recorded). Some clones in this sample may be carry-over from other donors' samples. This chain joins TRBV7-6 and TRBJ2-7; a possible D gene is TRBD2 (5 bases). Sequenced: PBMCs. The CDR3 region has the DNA TGTGCCAGCAGCTTAGCGGTTCGAGGGGAGCAGTACTTC. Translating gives CASSLAVRGEQYF.